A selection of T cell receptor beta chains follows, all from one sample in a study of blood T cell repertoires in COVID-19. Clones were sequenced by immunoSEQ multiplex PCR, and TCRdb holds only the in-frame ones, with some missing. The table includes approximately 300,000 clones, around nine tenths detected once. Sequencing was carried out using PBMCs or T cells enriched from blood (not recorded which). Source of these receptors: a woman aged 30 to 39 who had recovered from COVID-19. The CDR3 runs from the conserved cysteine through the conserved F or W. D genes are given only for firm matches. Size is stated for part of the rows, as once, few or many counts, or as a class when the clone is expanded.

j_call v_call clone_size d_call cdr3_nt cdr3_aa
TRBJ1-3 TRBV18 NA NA TGTGCCAGCTCACCACCAGGGGTTGGAAACACCATATATTTT CASSPPGVGNTIYF
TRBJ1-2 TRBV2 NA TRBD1 TGTGCCAGCAGGACGCAGACAGGGGGGTATGGCTACACCTTC CASRTQTGGYGYTF
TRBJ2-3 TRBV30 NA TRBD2 TGTGCCTGGAGTGTACCCGGCGGGGGACGGGCAGATACGCAGTATTTT CAWSVPGGGRADTQYF
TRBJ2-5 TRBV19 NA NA TGTGCCAGTAGTGGTGTCGGGGTGGGGGAGACCCAGTACTTC CASSGVGVGETQYF
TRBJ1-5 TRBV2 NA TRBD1 TGTGCCAGCAGGGGACAGGGGAATCAGCCCCAGCATTTT CASRGQGNQPQHF
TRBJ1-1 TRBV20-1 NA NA TGCAGTGCTACGGACACTGAAGCTTTCTTT CSATDTEAFF
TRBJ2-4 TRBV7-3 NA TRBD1 TGTGCCAGCAGCTGGGCGGGGGACAGGGACTTAAACATTCAGTACTTC CASSWAGDRDLNIQYF
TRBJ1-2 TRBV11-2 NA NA TGTGCCAGCAGCTTAGATGGGCAGGGCTATGGCTACACCTTC CASSLDGQGYGYTF
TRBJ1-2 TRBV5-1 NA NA TGCGCCAGCAGGGGGGCCTCTGGCTACACCTTC CASRGASGYTF
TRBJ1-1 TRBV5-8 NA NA TGTGCCAGCAGCTCGGGACAACACCTAATGAACACTGAAGCTTTCTTT CASSSGQHLMNTEAFF
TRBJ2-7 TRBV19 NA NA TGTGCCAGTAGTCCCGGGGTTGGCTACGAGCAGTACTTC CASSPGVGYEQYF
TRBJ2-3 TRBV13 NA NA TGTGCCAGCAGCTTGACAGGCGGTGCAGATACGCAGTATTTT CASSLTGGADTQYF
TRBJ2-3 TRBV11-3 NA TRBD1 TGTGCCAGCAGCAACCGGACAGGGGGCTCAGATACGCAGTATTTT CASSNRTGGSDTQYF
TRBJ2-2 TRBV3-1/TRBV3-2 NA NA TGTGCCAGCAGCCAACAGGCGAACACCGGGGAGCTGTTTTTT CASSQQANTGELFF
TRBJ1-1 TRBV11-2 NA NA TGTGCCAGCAGCTTAGACGGGGAGGGCACTGAAGCTTTCTTT CASSLDGEGTEAFF
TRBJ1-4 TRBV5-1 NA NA TGCGCCAGCAGCTCCGACGGGACAGAAAAACTGTTTTTT CASSSDGTEKLFF
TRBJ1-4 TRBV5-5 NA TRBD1 TGTGCCAGCAGTTCAGGGGGCAGAACTAATGAAAAACTGTTTTTT CASSSGGRTNEKLFF
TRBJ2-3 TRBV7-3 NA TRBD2 TGTGCCAGCAGCTTAAGCGGGGGGCCGGTAGATACGCAGTATTTT CASSLSGGPVDTQYF
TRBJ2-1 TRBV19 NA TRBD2 TGTGCCAGTAGTATAATCCCTAGCGGGTGGAATGAGCAGTTCTTC CASSIIPSGWNEQFF
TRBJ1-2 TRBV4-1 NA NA TGCGCCAGCAGCCAGAACAAAACCCGACAGGACTATGGCTACACCTTC CASSQNKTRQDYGYTF
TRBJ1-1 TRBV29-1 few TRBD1 TGCAGCGTGGTGACAGGGGTCATGAACACTGAAGCTTTCTTT CSVVTGVMNTEAFF
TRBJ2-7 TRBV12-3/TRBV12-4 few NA TGTGCCATCAGCCAGGGGTTTAACTACGAGCAGTACTTC CAISQGFNYEQYF
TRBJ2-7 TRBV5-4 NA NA TGTGCCAGCAGCCCAGCGGACGGCCCCTACGAGCAGTACTTC CASSPADGPYEQYF
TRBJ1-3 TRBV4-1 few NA TGCGCCAGCAGCCAAAATCAGGGTCCAAACACCATATATTTT CASSQNQGPNTIYF
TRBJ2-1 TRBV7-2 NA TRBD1 TGTGCCAGCAGCTGGACGGGACAGAGCTCCTACAATGAGCAGTTCTTC CASSWTGQSSYNEQFF
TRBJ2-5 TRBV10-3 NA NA TGTGCCATCAGTGGGCCAGTCCGAGGAGAGACCCAGTACTTC CAISGPVRGETQYF
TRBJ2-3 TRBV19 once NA TGTGCCAGTAGTCCCCTACGGGGTTCAGATACGCAGTATTTT CASSPLRGSDTQYF